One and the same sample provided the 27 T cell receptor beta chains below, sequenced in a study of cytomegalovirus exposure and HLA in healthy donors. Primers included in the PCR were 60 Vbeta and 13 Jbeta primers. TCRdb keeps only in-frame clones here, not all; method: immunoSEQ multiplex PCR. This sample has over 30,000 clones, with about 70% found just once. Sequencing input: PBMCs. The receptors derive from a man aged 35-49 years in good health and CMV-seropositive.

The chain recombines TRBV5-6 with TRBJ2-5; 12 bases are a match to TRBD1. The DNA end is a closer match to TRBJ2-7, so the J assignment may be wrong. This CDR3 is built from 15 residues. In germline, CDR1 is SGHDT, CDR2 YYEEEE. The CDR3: CASSPGTGGTYEQYF. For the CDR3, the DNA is TGTGCCAGCAGCCCTGGGACAGGGGGCACCTACGAGCAGTACTTC.

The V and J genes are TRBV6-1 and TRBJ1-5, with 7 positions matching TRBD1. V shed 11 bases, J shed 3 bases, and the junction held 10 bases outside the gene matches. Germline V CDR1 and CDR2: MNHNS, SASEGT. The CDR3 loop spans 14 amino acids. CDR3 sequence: CAGQTGNINQPQHF. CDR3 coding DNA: TGTGCCGGTCAGACAGGGAATATCAATCAGCCCCAGCATTTT.

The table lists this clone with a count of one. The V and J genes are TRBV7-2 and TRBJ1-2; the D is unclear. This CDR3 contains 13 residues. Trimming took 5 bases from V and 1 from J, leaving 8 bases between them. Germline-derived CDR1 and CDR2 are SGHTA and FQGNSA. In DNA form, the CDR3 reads TGTGCCAGCAGCGAACAGTTTAACTATGGCTACACCTTC. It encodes CASSEQFNYGYTF.

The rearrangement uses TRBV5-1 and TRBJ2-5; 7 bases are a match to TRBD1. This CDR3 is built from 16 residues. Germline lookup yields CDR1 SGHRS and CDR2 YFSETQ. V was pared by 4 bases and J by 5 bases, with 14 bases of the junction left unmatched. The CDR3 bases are TGCGCCAGCAGCCCTCTACCGGGACAGAATACGGAGACCCAGTACTTC. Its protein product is CASSPLPGQNTETQYF. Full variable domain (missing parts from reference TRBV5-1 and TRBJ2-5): KAGVTQTPRYLIKTRGQQVTLSCSPISGHRSVSWYQQTPGQGLQFLFEYFSETQRNKGNFPGRFSGRQFSNSRSEMNVSTLELGDSALYLCASSPLPGQNTETQYFGPGTRLLVL.

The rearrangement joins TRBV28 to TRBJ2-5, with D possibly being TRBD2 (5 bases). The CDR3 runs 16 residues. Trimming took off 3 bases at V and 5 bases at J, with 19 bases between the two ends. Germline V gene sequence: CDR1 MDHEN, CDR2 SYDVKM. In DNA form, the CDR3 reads TGTGCCAGCAGTTTGCGACTCTCTAGCTCCAGGGAGACCCAGTACTTC. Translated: CASSLRLSSSRETQYF.

The CDR3 DNA is TGTGCCACCAGCAAAGTTCGGGACAGGGAAGATCAGCCCCAGCATTTT. Amino acid sequence: CATSKVRDREDQPQHF. This chain links TRBV15 with TRBJ1-5; TRBD1 matches at 9 bases. The CDR3 runs 16 residues. The V gene's germline CDR1 is LNHNV and CDR2 YYDKDF (reference sequence). J gave up 5 bases and V 4 bases, and 9 bases lay outside the gene matches. The variable domain in full, with the rest retrieved from reference TRBV15 and TRBJ1-5, is DAMVIQNPRYQVTQFGKPVTLSCSQTLNHNVMYWYQQKSSQAPKLLFHYYDKDFNNEADTPDNFQSRRPNTSFCFLDIRSPGLGDTAMYLCATSKVRDREDQPQHFGDGTRLSIL.

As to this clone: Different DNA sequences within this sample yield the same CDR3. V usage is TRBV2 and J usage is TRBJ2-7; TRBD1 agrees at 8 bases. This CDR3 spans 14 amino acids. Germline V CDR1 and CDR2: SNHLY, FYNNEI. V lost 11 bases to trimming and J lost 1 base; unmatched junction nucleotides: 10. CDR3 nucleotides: TGTGCCCTTGGGCAGGGGGCGATGTCCTACGAGCAGTACTTC. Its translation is CALGQGAMSYEQYF.

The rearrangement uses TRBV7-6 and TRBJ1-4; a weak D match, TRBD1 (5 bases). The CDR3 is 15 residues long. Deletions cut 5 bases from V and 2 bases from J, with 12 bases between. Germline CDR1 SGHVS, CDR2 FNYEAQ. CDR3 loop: CASSPAGPTNEKLFF. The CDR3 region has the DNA TGTGCCAGCAGCCCGGCGGGGCCGACTAATGAAAAACTGTTTTTT.

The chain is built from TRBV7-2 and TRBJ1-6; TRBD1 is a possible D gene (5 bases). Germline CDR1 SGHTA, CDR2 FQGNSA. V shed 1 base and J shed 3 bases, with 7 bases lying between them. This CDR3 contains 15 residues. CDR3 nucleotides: TGTGCCAGCAGCTTAGGGCAGGGCTATAATTCACCCCTCCACTTT. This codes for CASSLGQGYNSPLHF.

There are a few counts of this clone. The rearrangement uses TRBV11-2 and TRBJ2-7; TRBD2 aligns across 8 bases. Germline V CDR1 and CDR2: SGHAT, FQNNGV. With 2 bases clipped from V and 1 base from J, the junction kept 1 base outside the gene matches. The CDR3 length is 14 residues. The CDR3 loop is CASSLTGGSYEQYF. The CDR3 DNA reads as TGTGCCAGCAGCTTAACGGGGGGGTCCTACGAGCAGTACTTC.

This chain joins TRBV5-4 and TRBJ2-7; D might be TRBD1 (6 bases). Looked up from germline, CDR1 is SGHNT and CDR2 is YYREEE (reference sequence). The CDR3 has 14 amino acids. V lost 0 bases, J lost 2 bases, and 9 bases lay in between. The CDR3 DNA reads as TGTGCCAGCAGCTTGGGGGCAGGGGCCTACGAGCAGTACTTC. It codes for CASSLGAGAYEQYF.

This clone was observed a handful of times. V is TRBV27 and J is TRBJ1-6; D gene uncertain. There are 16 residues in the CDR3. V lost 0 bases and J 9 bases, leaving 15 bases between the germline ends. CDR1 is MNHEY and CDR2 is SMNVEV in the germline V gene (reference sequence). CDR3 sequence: CASSLSRPGNSSPLHF. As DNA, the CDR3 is TGTGCCAGCAGTTTATCGAGACCCGGGAATAGTTCACCCCTCCACTTT.

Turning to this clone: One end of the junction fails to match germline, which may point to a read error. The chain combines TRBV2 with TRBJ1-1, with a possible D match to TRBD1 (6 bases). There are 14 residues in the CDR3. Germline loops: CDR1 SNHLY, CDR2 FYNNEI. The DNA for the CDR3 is TGTGCCAGCAGGGAAGGGACAATGAACACTGAAGCTTTCTTT. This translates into CASREGTMNTEAFF.

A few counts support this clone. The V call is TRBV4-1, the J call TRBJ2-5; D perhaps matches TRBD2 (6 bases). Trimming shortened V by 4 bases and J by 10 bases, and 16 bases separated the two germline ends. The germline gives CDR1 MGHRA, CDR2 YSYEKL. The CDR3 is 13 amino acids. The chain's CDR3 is CASSPPGLDFQYF. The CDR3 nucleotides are TGCGCCAGCAGCCCCCCGGGACTTGACTTCCAGTACTTC.

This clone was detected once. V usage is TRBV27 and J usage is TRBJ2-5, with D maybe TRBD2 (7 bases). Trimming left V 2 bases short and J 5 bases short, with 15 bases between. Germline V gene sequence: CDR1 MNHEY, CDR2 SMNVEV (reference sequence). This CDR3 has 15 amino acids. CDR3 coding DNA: TGTGCCAGCAGTTTACTAGGGGGGGCATTGGAGACCCAGTACTTC. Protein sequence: CASSLLGGALETQYF.

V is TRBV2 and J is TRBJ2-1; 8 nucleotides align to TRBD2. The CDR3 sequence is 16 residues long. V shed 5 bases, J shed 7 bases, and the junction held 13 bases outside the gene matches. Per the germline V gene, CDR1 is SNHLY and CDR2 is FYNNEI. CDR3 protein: CASSPPRGGTRNEQFF. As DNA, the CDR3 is TGTGCCAGCAGTCCTCCACGAGGGGGGACTAGAAATGAGCAGTTCTTC.

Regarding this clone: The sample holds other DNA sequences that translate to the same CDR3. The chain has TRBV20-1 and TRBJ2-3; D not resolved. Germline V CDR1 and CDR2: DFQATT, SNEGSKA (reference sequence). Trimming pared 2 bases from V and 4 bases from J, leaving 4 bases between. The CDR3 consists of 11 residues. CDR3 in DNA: TGCAGTGCTAGACTTCCAGATACGCAGTATTTT. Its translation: CSARLPDTQYF.

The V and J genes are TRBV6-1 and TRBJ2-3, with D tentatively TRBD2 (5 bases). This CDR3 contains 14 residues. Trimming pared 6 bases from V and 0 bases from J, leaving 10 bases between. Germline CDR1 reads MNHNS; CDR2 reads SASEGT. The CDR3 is CASRSRGSTDTQYF. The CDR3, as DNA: TGTGCCAGCAGGTCCCGCGGGAGCACAGATACGCAGTATTTT.

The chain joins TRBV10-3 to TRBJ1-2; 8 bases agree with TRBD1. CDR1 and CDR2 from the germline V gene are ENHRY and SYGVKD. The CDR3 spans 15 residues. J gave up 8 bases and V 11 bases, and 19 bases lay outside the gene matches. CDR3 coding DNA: TGTGCCCCCCGCCAGTCCGGACAGGGAGGTTTCGGCTACACCTTC. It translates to CAPRQSGQGGFGYTF.

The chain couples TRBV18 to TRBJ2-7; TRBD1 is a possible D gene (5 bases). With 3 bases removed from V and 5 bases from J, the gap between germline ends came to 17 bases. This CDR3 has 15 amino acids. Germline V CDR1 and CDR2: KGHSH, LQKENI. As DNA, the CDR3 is TGTGCCAGCTCACCTCGCACCAGGGCTTTCGACGAGCAGTACTTC. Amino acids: CASSPRTRAFDEQYF.

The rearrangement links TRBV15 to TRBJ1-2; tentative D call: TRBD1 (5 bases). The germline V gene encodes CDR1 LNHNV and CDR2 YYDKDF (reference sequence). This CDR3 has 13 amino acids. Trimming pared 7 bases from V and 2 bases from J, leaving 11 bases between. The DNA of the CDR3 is TGTGCCACCAATACGCCAGGGAACTATGGCTACACCTTC. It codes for CATNTPGNYGYTF.

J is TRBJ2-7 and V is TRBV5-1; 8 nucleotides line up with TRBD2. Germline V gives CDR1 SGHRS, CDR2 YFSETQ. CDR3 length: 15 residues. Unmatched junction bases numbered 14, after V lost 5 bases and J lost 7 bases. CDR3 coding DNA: TGCGCCAGCAGTTCGACAGCGGGGGCCAATGGGGAGCAGTACTTC. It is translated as CASSSTAGANGEQYF.

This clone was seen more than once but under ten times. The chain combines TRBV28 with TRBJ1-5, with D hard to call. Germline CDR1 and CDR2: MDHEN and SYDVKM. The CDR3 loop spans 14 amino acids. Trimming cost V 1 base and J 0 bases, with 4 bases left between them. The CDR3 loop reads CASSLLASNQPQHF. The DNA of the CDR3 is TGTGCCAGCAGTTTATTGGCTAGCAATCAGCCCCAGCATTTT.

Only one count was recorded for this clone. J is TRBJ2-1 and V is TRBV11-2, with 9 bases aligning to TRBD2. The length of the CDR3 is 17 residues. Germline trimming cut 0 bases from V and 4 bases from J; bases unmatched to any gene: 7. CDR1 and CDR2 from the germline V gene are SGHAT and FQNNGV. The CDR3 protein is CASSLDSLRGGYNEQFF. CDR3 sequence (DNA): TGTGCCAGCAGCTTAGATTCGCTGCGGGGGGGATACAATGAGCAGTTCTTC.

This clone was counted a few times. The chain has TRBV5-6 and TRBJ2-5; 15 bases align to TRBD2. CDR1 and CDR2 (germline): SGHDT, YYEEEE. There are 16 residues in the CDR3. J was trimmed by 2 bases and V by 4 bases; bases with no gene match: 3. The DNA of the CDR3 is TGTGCCAGCAGCATTGGACTAGCGGGGGGGCAAGAGACCCAGTACTTC. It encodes CASSIGLAGGQETQYF. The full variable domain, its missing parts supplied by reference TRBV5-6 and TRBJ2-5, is DAGVTQSPTHLIKTRGQQVTLRCSPKSGHDTVSWYQQALGQGPQFIFQYYEEEERQRGNFPDRFSGHQFPNYSSELNVNALLLGDSALYLCASSIGLAGGQETQYFGPGTRLLVL.

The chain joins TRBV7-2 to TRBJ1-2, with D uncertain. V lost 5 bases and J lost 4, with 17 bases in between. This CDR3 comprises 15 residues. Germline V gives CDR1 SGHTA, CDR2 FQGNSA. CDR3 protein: CASSPGGGSTYGYTF. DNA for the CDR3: TGTGCCAGCAGCCCTGGAGGTGGTTCTACCTATGGCTACACCTTC.

CDR3 region: CASSYTGSNQPQHF. CDR3 sequence (DNA): TGTGCCAGCAGTTACACAGGGAGCAATCAGCCCCAGCATTTT. V and J are TRBV6-5 and TRBJ1-5, with TRBD1 as a possible D gene (6 bases). CDR1 is MNHEY, CDR2 SVGAGI, per germline. V dropped 2 bases and J dropped 1 base, with 6 bases sitting between them. The CDR3 is 14 amino acids.